This T cell receptor (beta chain) was sequenced for a study of CD8+CD57+ T cells in acquired aplastic anemia. Before being chosen for sequencing, patients had shown CD8+CD57+ cell expansion by flow cytometry. All patients were therapy-naive when blood was sampled. CDR3 length: 14 amino acids. The germline V gene encodes CDR1 ENHRY and CDR2 SYGVKD. Trimming removed 2 bases from V and 9 bases from J, with 14 bases in between. Profiling of TCR beta VDJ combinations and CDR3 sequences used genomic DNA as template. One entry per CDR3 protein, called by TCRdb with MiXCR from the reads. The sample lists some 98,000 distinct CDR3 sequences; less than 75% were seen once. Study-level findings and limits: Sharing between patients and controls was observed for twenty-nine CD8+ CDR3 sequences.

Details on this clonotype: Its antigen is not identified.

This clonotype originated in a human donor with aplastic anemia. The chain joins TRBV10-3 to TRBJ1-3; D gene uncertain. The source material was sorted CD4+, CD8+, or CD8+CD57+ T cells (not recorded which) from PBMCs. The CDR3 spells CAISESSEWGTIYF. DNA of the CDR3: TGTGCCATCAGTGAGAGCAGCGAGTGGGGCACCATATATTTT.